Listed below are T cell receptor beta chains from one sample, sequenced in a study of OX40 agonist ivuxolimab in advanced cancers. Using immunoSEQ multiplex PCR, the repertoire was profiled, and TCRdb retains in-frame clones only, with some absent. The sample lists roughly 100,000 clones, 84% occurring once. Sequencing used CD4+ or CD8+ T cells sorted from blood, obtained in a trial of the OX40 agonist ivuxolimab. These receptors were obtained from an adult with an advanced solid tumor such as melanoma, head and neck, liver or kidney cancer. Each CDR3 is given with its conserved first and last residue. D genes are given only for firm matches. Only some rows state a clone size, as once, few, many or a class for expanded clones.

D	V	size	length	CDR3
.	TRBV25-1	once	14	CASSTRMNTGELFF
.	TRBV6-5	.	15	CASRVQGPNNSPLHF
TRBD2	TRBV18	.	17	CASSPPGTSGGAYEQYF
.	TRBV6-5	.	15	CASGGGLTVNYGYTF
.	TRBV10-2	.	17	CASSEIGRELHNSPLHF
.	TRBV28	.	15	CASSLGVNLGYGYTF
.	TRBV2	.	15	CASSAGLSSYNEQFF
.	TRBV5-4	.	16	CASSSLGQGSRSEQFF
TRBD1	TRBV18	.	16	CASSPSRQGKISEAFF
.	TRBV5-4	few	13	CASSFSNGTTLHF
.	TRBV5-4	.	16	CASSQGGQRNTGELFF
TRBD2	TRBV5-6	.	15	CASSSGGRPQETQYF
.	TRBV5-1	.	17	CASSLPRGGAMNTEAFF
TRBD1	TRBV2	.	14	CASRSDRVGTEAFF
.	TRBV18	.	12	CASSPDSDTQYF
.	TRBV9	.	14	CASSVVPENTEAFF
.	TRBV7-2	.	16	CASSPLGAVESTEAFF
TRBD1	TRBV5-1	.	15	CASSTGQGAYNEQFF